This T cell receptor (beta chain) is from a study of OX40 agonist ivuxolimab in advanced cancers. About the study: Dose-escalation cases comprised hepatocellular carcinoma, melanoma, renal cell or head and neck cancer.

The method was immunoSEQ multiplex PCR; TCRdb's version includes in-frame clones alone and lacks a portion of them. The table records 32,000 or so clones, roughly 76% of them present only once. The study, taken as a whole, reports: CD4+ T cells averaged fewer expanded clones than CD8+ T cells. The study observed clonal expansion of CD4+ and CD8+ blood T cells by week 6 at 0.1 to 3.0 mg/kg.

For this clone: Its specificity is not known.

Sampled blood was obtained at baseline, cycle 4 day 1, and cycle 7 day 1. Sample: CD4+ or CD8+ T cells sorted from blood, taken in a trial of the OX40 agonist ivuxolimab. This TCR was sampled from an adult with an advanced solid tumor such as melanoma, head and neck, liver or kidney cancer.

The CDR3 DNA reads as TGTGCCAGCAGCTTGTTCACAGGGACTAACTATGGCTACACCTTC. This translates into CASSLFTGTNYGYTF. The chain carries TRBV5-6 and TRBJ1-2, with D tentatively TRBD1 (6 bases). This CDR3 is built from 15 residues. CDR1 is SGHDT and CDR2 is YYEEEE in the germline V gene. Between the trimmed V and J ends, which lost 1 base and 0 bases, there was a span of 10 bases. Full variable domain (outside the CDR3, taken from reference TRBV5-6 and TRBJ1-2): DAGVTQSPTHLIKTRGQQVTLRCSPKSGHDTVSWYQQALGQGPQFIFQYYEEEERQRGNFPDRFSGHQFPNYSSELNVNALLLGDSALYLCASSLFTGTNYGYTFGSGTRLTVV.